The 24 T cell receptor beta chains reported below all come from one sample, sequenced in a study of T cells in Graves' hyperthyroidism and ophthalmopathy. From RNA transcripts, TCR beta CDR3 regions were amplified. HTBI primers drove first-round RT-PCR of the TCR CDR3. TCRdb processed the multiplex PCR reads anew with MiXCR; each CDR3 protein has one entry. Among hundreds of thousands of distinct CDR3 sequences listed, roughly 19% were seen once. Source material: blood. The source is a man aged 50 to 59 with Graves' ophthalmopathy.

This clonotype was observed at least ten times. The CDR3 sequence: CASSLSGGTYNEQFF. The CDR3 DNA is TGTGCCAGCAGCTTGTCAGGGGGTACCTACAATGAGCAGTTCTTC. The chain uses TRBV7-3 and TRBJ2-1, with 7 positions matching TRBD1. After removal of 3 bases from V and 2 bases from J, the junction contained 4 bases not matched to a gene. The CDR3 loop spans 15 amino acids. The germline V gene has CDR1 SGHTA and CDR2 FQGTGA.

This clonotype was counted many times. This sequence joins TRBV11-2 and TRBJ2-6, with a weak D call TRBD1 (6 bases). In germline, CDR1 is SGHAT, CDR2 FQNNGV. V shed 5 bases and J shed 4 bases, with 15 bases lying between them. The CDR3 is 16 amino acids. CDR3 nucleotide sequence: TGTGCCAGCAGCCCAGTGGGGGCCTCCGGGGCCAACGTCCTGACTTTC. It is translated as CASSPVGASGANVLTF.

This clonotype was recorded a few times. The chain couples TRBV5-1 to TRBJ2-3; no firm D call. Germline-derived CDR1 and CDR2 are SGHRS and YFSETQ. Trimming took off 0 bases at V and 6 bases at J, with 2 bases between the two ends. The CDR3 sequence is 11 residues long. The DNA for the CDR3 is TGCGCCAGCAGCTTGGAGGATACGCAGTATTTT. This codes for CASSLEDTQYF.

This clonotype was picked up many times. The chain joins TRBV18 to TRBJ1-5; a possible D gene is TRBD1 (5 bases). Germline V lookup: CDR1 KGHSH, CDR2 LQKENI. Between the trimmed V and J ends, which lost 2 bases and 3 bases, there was a span of 14 bases. The CDR3 loop spans 16 amino acids. In DNA, the CDR3 is TGTGCCAGCTCACCAGGCACGGAGGGGATCAATCAGCCCCAGCATTTT. Translation gives CASSPGTEGINQPQHF.

This clonotype has a handful of counts. The chain joins TRBV30 to TRBJ2-7; D might be TRBD1 (6 bases). CDR1 GTSNPN and CDR2 SVGIG come from the germline V gene (reference sequence). Trimming removed 3 bases from V and 0 bases from J, with 9 bases in between. The CDR3 runs 13 residues. Here the CDR3 reads CAWSRQASYEQYF. The CDR3 region has the DNA TGTGCCTGGAGCCGACAGGCCTCCTACGAGCAGTACTTC.

The chain couples TRBV20-1 to TRBJ1-5; no reliable D call. Germline assignment: CDR1 DFQATT and CDR2 SNEGSKA (reference sequence). CDR3 length: 14 residues. The germline V and J ends were trimmed by 3 bases and 4 bases, with 13 bases remaining between them. CDR3 in amino acids: CSASQSVSNQPQHF. The CDR3 DNA follows: TGCAGTGCTAGCCAGTCAGTTAGTAATCAGCCCCAGCATTTT.

This clonotype has a count of ten or more. The chain is built from TRBV3-1 and TRBJ2-3; D may be TRBD1 (5 bases). This CDR3 region has 16 residues. In germline, CDR1 is LGHDT, CDR2 YNNKEL (reference sequence). The germline V and J ends were trimmed by 3 bases and 0 bases, with 13 bases remaining between them. DNA of the CDR3: TGTGCCAGCAGCCATCCGACAGTTGCTAGCACAGATACGCAGTATTTT. This encodes CASSHPTVASTDTQYF.

A few counts support this clonotype. The V gene is TRBV7-9, the J gene TRBJ2-2, with D tentatively TRBD2 (7 bases). Trimming pared 2 bases from V and 0 bases from J, leaving 13 bases between. CDR3 length: 17 residues. Per germline, CDR1 SEHNR and CDR2 FQNEAQ (reference sequence). The CDR3 sequence is CASSLSRRGPNTGELFF. CDR3 sequence (DNA): TGTGCCAGCAGCTTAAGTAGGCGGGGGCCGAACACCGGGGAGCTGTTTTTT.

This clonotype was detected ten times or more. This rearrangement joins TRBV18 to TRBJ2-1; TRBD2 agrees at 8 bases. Germline loops: CDR1 KGHSH, CDR2 LQKENI. This CDR3 is built from 15 residues. The J segment lost 7 bases and the V segment lost 0 bases, leaving 5 bases of the junction unmatched. The CDR3, as DNA: TGTGCCAGCTCACCACCGGCGGGAGGAGGAAATGAGCAGTTCTTC. Its translation: CASSPPAGGGNEQFF.

This clonotype was detected a few times. The gene calls are TRBV6-2 or TRBV6-3 and TRBJ2-7; 12 nucleotides align to TRBD2. Germline-derived CDR1 and CDR2 are MNHEY and SVGEGT. With 7 bases clipped from V and 0 bases from J, the junction kept 10 bases outside the gene matches. This CDR3 has 17 amino acids. The CDR3 sequence: CASTPGLAGLSSYEQYF. CDR3 DNA: TGTGCCAGCACCCCCGGACTAGCGGGGTTAAGCTCCTACGAGCAGTACTTC.

This clonotype was seen more than once but under ten times. V and J are TRBV29-1 and TRBJ1-1, with D maybe TRBD1 (5 bases). The CDR3 is made up of 14 amino acids. Germline CDR1 reads SQVTM; CDR2 reads ANQGSEA. The DNA for the CDR3 is TGCGGTTCGGGGTCAAACAGGTTGAACACTGAAGCTTTCTTT. Its translation is CGSGSNRLNTEAFF.

The chain employs TRBV5-4 and TRBJ1-2; 9 bases agree with TRBD1. CDR3 length: 13 amino acids. In germline, CDR1 is SGHNT, CDR2 YYREEE (reference sequence). The J segment lost 6 bases and the V segment lost 4 bases, leaving 4 bases of the junction unmatched. For the CDR3, the DNA is TGTGCCAGCAGCATTACAGGGGGCGATGGCTACACCTTC. Translating it yields CASSITGGDGYTF.

CDR3 sequence: CASSHSGSSYNEQFF. The DNA of the CDR3 is TGTGCCAGCAGTCACTCCGGGAGCTCCTACAATGAGCAGTTCTTC. This chain uses TRBV7-3 with TRBJ2-1, with TRBD2 as a possible D gene (6 bases). This CDR3 has 15 amino acids. CDR1 and CDR2 (germline): SGHTA, FQGTGA. V gave up 6 bases and J gave up 0 bases, with 12 bases separating them.

The J gene is TRBJ2-2, the V gene TRBV2; D gene ambiguous. V was cut by 6 bases and J by 6 bases, with 17 bases left in between. Germline-derived CDR1 and CDR2 are SNHLY and FYNNEI. The CDR3 runs to 15 residues. CDR3 residues: CASRPTASTPGELFF. The CDR3 nucleotides read TGTGCCAGCAGGCCCACAGCCTCCACACCCGGGGAGCTGTTTTTT.

The J gene is TRBJ2-2, the V gene TRBV19; possibly TRBD2 for D (6 bases). From germline, CDR1 is LNHDA and CDR2 SQIVND (reference sequence). V was pared by 4 bases and J by 3 bases, with 12 bases between. CDR3 size: 15 residues. CDR3 in DNA: TGTGCCAGTAGTAGCGGAGGGATCGACACCGGGGAGCTGTTTTTT. Its translation is CASSSGGIDTGELFF.

This clonotype was recorded many times. V is TRBV12-3 or TRBV12-4 and J is TRBJ1-5; no reliable D call. There are 14 residues in the CDR3. Between the trimmed V and J ends, which lost 6 bases and 2 bases, there was a span of 11 bases. The CDR3 region is CASSQNSGNQPQHF. DNA for the CDR3: TGTGCCAGCAGCCAGAATAGCGGCAATCAGCCCCAGCATTTT.

This clonotype was detected only a few times. The rearrangement uses TRBV28 and TRBJ2-4, with a tentative D call TRBD1 (5 bases). Germline CDR1 is MDHEN and CDR2 is SYDVKM. The CDR3 is made up of 17 amino acids. Deletions cut 3 bases from V and 0 bases from J, with 15 bases between. The CDR3 DNA is TGTGCCAGCAGTTTTAAAAGGGGCTTACTAGCCAAAAACATTCAGTACTTC. Protein product: CASSFKRGLLAKNIQYF.

This clonotype was counted many times. J is TRBJ2-5 and V is TRBV2; TRBD1 matches at 7 bases. Germline trimming cut 4 bases from V and 3 bases from J; bases unmatched to any gene: 14. The CDR3 runs 17 residues. Germline V CDR1 and CDR2: SNHLY, FYNNEI. The CDR3 region is CASSAPQGLASEETQYF. The CDR3 region has the DNA TGTGCCAGCAGTGCCCCACAGGGGTTGGCAAGCGAAGAGACCCAGTACTTC.

The J gene is TRBJ2-2, the V gene TRBV19; no clear D. Germline V gene lookup returns CDR1 LNHDA and CDR2 SQIVND (reference sequence). The CDR3 totals 13 residues. The ends were cut back, 4 bases at V and 0 bases at J, with 3 bases in the middle. This chain's CDR3 is CASSNANTGELFF. The CDR3 coding sequence is TGTGCCAGTAGTAACGCGAACACCGGGGAGCTGTTTTTT.

This clonotype was seen a few times. This sequence joins TRBV20-1 and TRBJ2-2; 9 nucleotides line up with TRBD2. V shed 6 bases and J 6 bases; nucleotides not matched to a gene: 14. The CDR3 consists of 16 residues. CDR1 is DFQATT, CDR2 SNEGSKA, per germline (reference sequence). In DNA form, the CDR3 reads TGCAGTGCCTACCGGGGGGCGGGAGGGGAATCCGGGGAGCTGTTTTTT. Translated: CSAYRGAGGESGELFF.

This chain joins TRBV7-3 and TRBJ1-1; maybe TRBD1 (5 bases). This CDR3 comprises 12 residues. Germline lookup yields CDR1 SGHTA and CDR2 FQGTGA. Trimming pared 2 bases from V and 6 bases from J, leaving 7 bases between. The CDR3 is CASSLGTPEAFF. CDR3 in DNA: TGTGCCAGCAGCTTAGGGACCCCTGAAGCTTTCTTT.

This clonotype was observed at least ten times. CDR3 DNA: TGTGCCAGCAGGTACACTAGCGGGGATTACAATGAGCAGTTCTTC. This encodes CASRYTSGDYNEQFF. The chain recombines TRBV2 with TRBJ2-1; 10 positions agree with TRBD2. Germline loops: CDR1 SNHLY, CDR2 FYNNEI. J was trimmed by 4 bases and V by 6 bases; bases with no gene match: 6. This CDR3 contains 15 residues. The full variable domain, its missing parts supplied by reference TRBV2 and TRBJ2-1, is EPEVTQTPSHQVTQMGQEVILRCVPISNHLYFYWYRQILGQKVEFLVSFYNNEISEKSEIFDDQFSVERPDGSNFTLKIRSTKLEDSAMYFCASRYTSGDYNEQFFGPGTRLTVL.

The rearrangement joins TRBV5-8 to TRBJ2-1; possible D gene TRBD2, 5 bases. The germline CDR1 and CDR2 sequences are SGHTS and YDEGEE. V lost 9 bases to trimming and J lost 2 bases, with 6 bases between them. CDR3 size: 11 residues. CDR3 amino acids: CATGTYNEQFF. CDR3 nucleotides: TGTGCCACCGGGACCTACAATGAGCAGTTCTTC.

This clonotype has a count of ten or more. The chain employs TRBV11-2 and TRBJ2-5, with 9 bases lining up with TRBD2. The length of the CDR3 is 16 residues. Germline lookup yields CDR1 SGHAT and CDR2 FQNNGV. With V trimmed by 5 bases and J by 1 base, 8 bases remained unmatched. The DNA for the CDR3 is TGTGCCAGCAGCCCCCATGGAGCGGGAGGCCAAGAGACCCAGTACTTC. Its protein is CASSPHGAGGQETQYF.